The table lists the clone carrying this T cell receptor beta chain with many counts. The antigen is unknown. Using MiXCR, TCRdb re-called clones from the PCR reads. The table has roughly 30,000 clones, 20% to 25% seen once; the top ten hold about 14%. The source of the sample is a study of metastatic and nonmetastatic thyroid tumors. Patients underwent thyroid surgery, and none had received any treatment before it. CDR3 length equals 14 residues. Germline loops: CDR1 LNHDA, CDR2 SQIVND (reference sequence). V shed 5 bases, J shed 12 bases, and the junction held 12 bases outside the gene matches. Study-level points and caveats: According to reports, the diversity of TCR beta was significantly higher in malignant thyroid tumors than in benign nodules, and this held in both blood and tumor samples.

Sample: blood. The chain recombines TRBV19 with TRBJ1-1, with 10 bases aligning to TRBD1. This clonotype was sampled from a female donor with papillary thyroid cancer or a benign thyroid nodule (not recorded which). Some clones in this sample may be carry-over from other donors' samples. CDR3 loop: CASSAGPGQGRTFF. CDR3 bases: TGTGCCAGTAGTGCCGGGCCGGGACAGGGGAGGACTTTCTTT.